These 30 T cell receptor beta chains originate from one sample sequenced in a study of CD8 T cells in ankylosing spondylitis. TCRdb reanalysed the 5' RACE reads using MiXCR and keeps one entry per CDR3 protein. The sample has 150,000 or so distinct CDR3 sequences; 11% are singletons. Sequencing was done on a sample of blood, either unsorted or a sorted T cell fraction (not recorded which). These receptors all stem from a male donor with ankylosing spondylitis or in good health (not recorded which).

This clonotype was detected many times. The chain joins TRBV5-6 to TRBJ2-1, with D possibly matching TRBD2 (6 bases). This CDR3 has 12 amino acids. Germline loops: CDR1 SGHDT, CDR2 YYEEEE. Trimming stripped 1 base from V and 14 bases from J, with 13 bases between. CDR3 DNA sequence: TGTGCCAGCAGCTTGCAACTGGAGGGAGAGTTCTTC. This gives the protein CASSLQLEGEFF.

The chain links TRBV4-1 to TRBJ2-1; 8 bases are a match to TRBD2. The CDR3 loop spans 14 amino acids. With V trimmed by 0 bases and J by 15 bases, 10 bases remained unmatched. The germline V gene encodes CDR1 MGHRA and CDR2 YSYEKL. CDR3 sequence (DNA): TGCGCCAGCAGCCAAGAGGTGAGCGGGAGCCTGTGGTTCTTC. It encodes CASSQEVSGSLWFF.

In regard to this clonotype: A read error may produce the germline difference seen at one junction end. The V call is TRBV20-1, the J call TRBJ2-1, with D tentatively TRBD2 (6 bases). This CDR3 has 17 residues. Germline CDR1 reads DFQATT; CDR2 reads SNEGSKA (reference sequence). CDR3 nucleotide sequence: TGCTGTGCTAGAGATCGGGACGGGACTCCCAGGGCCTATGAGCAGTTCTTC. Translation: CCARDRDGTPRAYEQFF.

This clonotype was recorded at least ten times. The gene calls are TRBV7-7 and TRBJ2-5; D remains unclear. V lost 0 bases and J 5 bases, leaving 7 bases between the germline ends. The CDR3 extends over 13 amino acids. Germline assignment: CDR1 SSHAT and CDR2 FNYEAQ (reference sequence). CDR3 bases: TGTGCCAGCAGCTTAGCAGGTTGGGAGACCCAGTACTTC. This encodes CASSLAGWETQYF.

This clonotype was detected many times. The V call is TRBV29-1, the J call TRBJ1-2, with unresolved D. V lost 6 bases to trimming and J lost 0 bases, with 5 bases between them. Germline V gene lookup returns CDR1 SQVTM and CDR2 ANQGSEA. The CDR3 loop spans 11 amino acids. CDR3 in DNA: TGCAGCGTGGACTCTAACTATGGCTACACCTTC. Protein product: CSVDSNYGYTF.

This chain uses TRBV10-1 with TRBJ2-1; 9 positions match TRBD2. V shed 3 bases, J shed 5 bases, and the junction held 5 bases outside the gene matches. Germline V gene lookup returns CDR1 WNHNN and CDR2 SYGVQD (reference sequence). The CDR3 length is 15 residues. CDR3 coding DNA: TGCGCCAGCAGTGATCCGGGACTAGCTCACAATGAGCAGTTCTTC. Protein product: CASSDPGLAHNEQFF.

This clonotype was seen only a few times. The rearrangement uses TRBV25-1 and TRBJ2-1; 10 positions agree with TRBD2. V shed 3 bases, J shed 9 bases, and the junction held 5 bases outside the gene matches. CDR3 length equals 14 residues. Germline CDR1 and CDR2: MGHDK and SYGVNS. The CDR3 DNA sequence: TGTGCCAGCAGTGACCCGGGACTAGCGCGTGAGCAGTTCTTC. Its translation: CASSDPGLAREQFF.

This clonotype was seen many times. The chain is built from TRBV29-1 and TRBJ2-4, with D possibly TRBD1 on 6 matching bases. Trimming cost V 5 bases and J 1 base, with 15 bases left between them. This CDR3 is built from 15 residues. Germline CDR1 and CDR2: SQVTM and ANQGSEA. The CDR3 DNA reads TGCAGCGTTCTTACAGGGCAGGGGGCCAAAAACATTCAGTACTTC. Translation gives CSVLTGQGAKNIQYF.

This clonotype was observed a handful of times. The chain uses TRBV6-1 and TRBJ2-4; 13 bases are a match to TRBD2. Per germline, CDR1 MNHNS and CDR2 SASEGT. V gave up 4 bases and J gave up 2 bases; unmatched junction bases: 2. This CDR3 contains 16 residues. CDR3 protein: CASSAGLAGTKNIQYF. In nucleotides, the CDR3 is TGTGCCAGCAGTGCGGGACTAGCGGGGACCAAAAACATTCAGTACTTC.

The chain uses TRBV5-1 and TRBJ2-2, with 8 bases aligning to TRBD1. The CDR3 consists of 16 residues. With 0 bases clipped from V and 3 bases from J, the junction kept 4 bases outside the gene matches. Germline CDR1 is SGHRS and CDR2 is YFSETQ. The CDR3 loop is CASSLAGGVYTGELFF. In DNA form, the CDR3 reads TGCGCCAGCAGCTTGGCAGGGGGCGTCTACACCGGGGAGCTGTTTTTT.

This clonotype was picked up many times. This CDR3 reads CSDRTRGGRPQHF. The CDR3 DNA sequence: TGCAGTGACCGGACCCGGGGGGGGCGGCCCCAGCATTTT. This chain connects TRBV20-1 to TRBJ1-5, with D possibly TRBD1 on 6 matching bases. Between the trimmed V and J ends, which lost 7 bases and 9 bases, there was a span of 19 bases. In germline, CDR1 is DFQATT, CDR2 SNEGSKA (reference sequence). CDR3 length: 13 amino acids.

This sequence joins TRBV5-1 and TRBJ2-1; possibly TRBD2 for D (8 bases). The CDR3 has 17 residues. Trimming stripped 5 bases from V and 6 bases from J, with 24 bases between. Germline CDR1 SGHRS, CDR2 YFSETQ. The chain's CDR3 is CASRKILAGRGGNEQFF. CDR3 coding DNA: TGCGCCAGCAGGAAAATCCTAGCGGGCAGGGGGGGCAATGAGCAGTTCTTC.

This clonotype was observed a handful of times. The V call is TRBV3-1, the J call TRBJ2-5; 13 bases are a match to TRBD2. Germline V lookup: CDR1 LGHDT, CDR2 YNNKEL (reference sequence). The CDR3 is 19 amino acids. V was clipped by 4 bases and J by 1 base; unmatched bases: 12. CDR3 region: CASSPIRGTSGASQETQYF. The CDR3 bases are TGTGCCAGCAGCCCTATCCGCGGGACTAGCGGGGCCTCCCAAGAGACCCAGTACTTC.

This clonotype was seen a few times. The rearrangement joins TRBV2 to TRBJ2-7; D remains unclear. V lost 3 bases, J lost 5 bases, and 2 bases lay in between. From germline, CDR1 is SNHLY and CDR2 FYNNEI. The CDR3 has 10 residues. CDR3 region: CASSDHEQYF. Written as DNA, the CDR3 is TGTGCCAGCAGTGACCACGAGCAGTACTTC.

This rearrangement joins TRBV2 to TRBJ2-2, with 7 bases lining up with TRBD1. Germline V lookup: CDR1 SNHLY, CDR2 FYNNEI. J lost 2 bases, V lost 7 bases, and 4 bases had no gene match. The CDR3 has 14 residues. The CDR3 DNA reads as TGTGCCAGCAAAAGGGACAGCAACACCGGGGAGCTGTTTTTT. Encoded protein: CASKRDSNTGELFF.

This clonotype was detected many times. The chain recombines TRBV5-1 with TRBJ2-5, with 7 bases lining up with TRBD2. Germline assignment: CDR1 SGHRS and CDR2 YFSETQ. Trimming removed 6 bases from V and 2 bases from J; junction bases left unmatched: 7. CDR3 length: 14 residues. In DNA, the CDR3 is TGCGCCAGCACGGGGCGGGGGACGCAAGAGACCCAGTACTTC. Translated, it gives CASTGRGTQETQYF.

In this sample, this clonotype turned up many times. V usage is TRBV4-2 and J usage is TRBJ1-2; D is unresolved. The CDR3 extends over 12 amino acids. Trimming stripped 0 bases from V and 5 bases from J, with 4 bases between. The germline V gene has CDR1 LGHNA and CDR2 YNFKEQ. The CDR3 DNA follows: TGTGCCAGCAGCCAAGATCATTATGGCTACACCTTC. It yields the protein CASSQDHYGYTF.

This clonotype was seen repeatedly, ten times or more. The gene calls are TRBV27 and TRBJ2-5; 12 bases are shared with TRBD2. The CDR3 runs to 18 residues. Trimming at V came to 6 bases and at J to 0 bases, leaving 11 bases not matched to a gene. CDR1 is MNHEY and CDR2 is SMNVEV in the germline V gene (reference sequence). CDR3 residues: CASSRAVTSGGYQETQYF. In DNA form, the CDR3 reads TGTGCCAGCAGCCGAGCAGTGACTAGCGGGGGTTACCAAGAGACCCAGTACTTC.

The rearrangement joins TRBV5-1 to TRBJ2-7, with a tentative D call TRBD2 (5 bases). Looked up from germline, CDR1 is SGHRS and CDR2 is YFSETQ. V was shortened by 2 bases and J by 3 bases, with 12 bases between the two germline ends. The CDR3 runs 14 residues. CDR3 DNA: TGCGCCAGCAGCTTCCGGGAAGGACTCTACGAGCAGTACTTC. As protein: CASSFREGLYEQYF.

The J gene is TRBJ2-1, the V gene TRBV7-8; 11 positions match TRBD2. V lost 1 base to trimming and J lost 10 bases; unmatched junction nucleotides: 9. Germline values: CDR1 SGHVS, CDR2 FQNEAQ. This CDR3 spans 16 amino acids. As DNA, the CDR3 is TGTGCCAGCAGCTTAGGTGGGGCTAGCGGGAGGCCCGAGCAGTTCTTC. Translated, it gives CASSLGGASGRPEQFF.

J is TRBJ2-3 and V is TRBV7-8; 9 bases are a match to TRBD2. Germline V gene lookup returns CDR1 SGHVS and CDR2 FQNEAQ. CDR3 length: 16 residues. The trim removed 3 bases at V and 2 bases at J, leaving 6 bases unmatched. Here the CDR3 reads CASSFKLAGPTDTQYF. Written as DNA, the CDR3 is TGTGCCAGCAGCTTCAAACTAGCGGGTCCCACAGATACGCAGTATTTT.

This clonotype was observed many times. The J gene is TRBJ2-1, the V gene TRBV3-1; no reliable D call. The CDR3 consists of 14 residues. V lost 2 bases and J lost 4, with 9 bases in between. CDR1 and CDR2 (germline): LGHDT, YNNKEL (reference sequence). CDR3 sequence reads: CASSQIGTYNEQFF. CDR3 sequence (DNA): TGTGCCAGCAGCCAAATTGGAACATACAATGAGCAGTTCTTC.

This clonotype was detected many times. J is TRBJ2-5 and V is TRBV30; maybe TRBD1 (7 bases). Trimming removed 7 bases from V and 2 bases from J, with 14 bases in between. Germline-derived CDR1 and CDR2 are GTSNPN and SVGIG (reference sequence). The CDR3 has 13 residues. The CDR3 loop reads CASRPGGQETQYF. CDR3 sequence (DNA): TGTGCCTCCCGGCCAGGGGGGCAAGAGACCCAGTACTTC.

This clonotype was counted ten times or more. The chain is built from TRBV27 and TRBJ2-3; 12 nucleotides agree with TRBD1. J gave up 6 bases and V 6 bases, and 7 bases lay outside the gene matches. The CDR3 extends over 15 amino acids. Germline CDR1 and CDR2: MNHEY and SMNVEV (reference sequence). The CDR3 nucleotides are TGTGCCAGCAGAGTGGGGGACAGGGGGCTGGATACGCAGTATTTT. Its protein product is CASRVGDRGLDTQYF.

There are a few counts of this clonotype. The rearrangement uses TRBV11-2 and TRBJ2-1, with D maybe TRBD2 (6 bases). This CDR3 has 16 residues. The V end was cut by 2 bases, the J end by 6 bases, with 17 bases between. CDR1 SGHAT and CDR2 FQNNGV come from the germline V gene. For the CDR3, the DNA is TGTGCCAGCAGCTTACTTCCTATGACTAGGGCCAATGAGCAGTTCTTC. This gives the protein CASSLLPMTRANEQFF.

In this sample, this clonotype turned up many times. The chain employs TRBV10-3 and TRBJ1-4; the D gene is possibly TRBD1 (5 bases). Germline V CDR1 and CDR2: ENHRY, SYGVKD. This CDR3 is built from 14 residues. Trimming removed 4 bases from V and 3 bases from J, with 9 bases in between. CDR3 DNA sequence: TGTGCCATCAGTGCGGGGGTATCTAATGAAAAACTGTTTTTT. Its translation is CAISAGVSNEKLFF.

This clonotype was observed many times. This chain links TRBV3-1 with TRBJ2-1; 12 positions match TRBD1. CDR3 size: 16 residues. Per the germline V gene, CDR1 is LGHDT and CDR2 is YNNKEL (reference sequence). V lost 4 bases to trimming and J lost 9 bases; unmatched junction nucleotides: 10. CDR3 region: CASSRDPGQGAGEQFF. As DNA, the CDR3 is TGTGCCAGCAGCCGGGACCCGGGACAGGGGGCAGGTGAGCAGTTCTTC.

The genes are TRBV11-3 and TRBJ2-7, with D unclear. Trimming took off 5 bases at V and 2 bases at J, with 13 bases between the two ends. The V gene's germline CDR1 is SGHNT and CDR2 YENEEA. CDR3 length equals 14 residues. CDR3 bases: TGTGCCAGCAGCGTGAGGACGGCCACCTACGAGCAGTACTTC. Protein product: CASSVRTATYEQYF.

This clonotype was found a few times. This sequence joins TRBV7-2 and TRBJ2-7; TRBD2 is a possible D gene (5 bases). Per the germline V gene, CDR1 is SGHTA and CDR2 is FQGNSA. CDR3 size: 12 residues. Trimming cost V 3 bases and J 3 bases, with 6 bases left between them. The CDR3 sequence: CASSFGVYEQYF. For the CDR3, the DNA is TGTGCCAGCAGCTTCGGGGTCTACGAGCAGTACTTC.

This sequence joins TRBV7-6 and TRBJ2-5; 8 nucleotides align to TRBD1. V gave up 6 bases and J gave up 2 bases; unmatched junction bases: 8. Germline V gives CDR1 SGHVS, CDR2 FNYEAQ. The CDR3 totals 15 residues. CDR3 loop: CASSQQGGRQETQYF. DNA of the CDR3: TGTGCCAGCAGTCAACAGGGGGGTCGGCAAGAGACCCAGTACTTC.